The 32 T cell receptor beta chains reported below all come from one sample, sequenced in a study of regulatory T cells in long-lasting Graves disease. With iRepertoire HTBI primers and Arm-PCR of CDR3 regions, TCR beta libraries were built. MiXCR was run by TCRdb on the multiplex PCR reads, yielding one entry per CDR3 protein. The sample gives 700,000 or so distinct CDR3 sequences, about 32% of which show up once; about two fifths is in the top ten. Specified time point: persistent/refractory GD, antithyroid drugs over 5 years with positive TRAb. PBMC-derived RNA was used for the TCR library. The sample here was peripheral blood mononuclear cells (PBMCs), taken when the disease was refractory, from a patient treated with antithyroid drugs. These TCRs come from a female donor with Graves disease.

The V and J genes are TRBV9 and TRBJ1-2; 9 bases are shared with TRBD1. The CDR3 spans 14 residues. Germline trimming cut 4 bases from V and 8 bases from J; bases unmatched to any gene: 9. CDR1 and CDR2 from the germline V gene are SGDLS and YYNGEE. The CDR3 is CASSPRRTGEGYTF. CDR3 DNA: TGTGCCAGCAGCCCACGTCGGACAGGGGAGGGCTACACCTTC.

The chain links TRBV20-1 to TRBJ2-7, with 8 bases lining up with TRBD2. V dropped 2 bases and J dropped 1; count of bases not matched to a gene: 7. CDR1 and CDR2 (germline): DFQATT, SNEGSKA (reference sequence). The CDR3 consists of 15 residues. The CDR3 sequence is CSARLAGGGSYEQYF. The DNA for the CDR3 is TGCAGTGCTAGACTAGCGGGCGGTGGGTCCTACGAGCAGTACTTC.

This chain links TRBV6-5 with TRBJ1-2; weak D call: TRBD1 (5 bases). V was clipped by 3 bases and J by 12 bases, with 23 bases between them. The length of the CDR3 is 15 residues. The germline CDR1 and CDR2 sequences are MNHEY and SVGAGI. CDR3 in DNA: TGTGCCAGCAGTTATCAATTGTCGGGGGTGGGCGGCCACACCTTC. Translating gives CASSYQLSGVGGHTF.

This clonotype has just a few counts. This rearrangement joins TRBV7-2 to TRBJ2-5, with 10 bases aligning to TRBD2. Germline assignment: CDR1 SGHTA and CDR2 FQGNSA. The CDR3 is 16 amino acids. Trimming removed 0 bases from V and 5 bases from J; junction bases left unmatched: 6. The CDR3, as DNA: TGTGCCAGCAGCTTAGCGCCTAGCGGGAGTAGGGAGACCCAGTACTTC. This codes for CASSLAPSGSRETQYF.

As regards this clonotype: It may be a read error: a sequence one base away is much more abundant. The chain combines TRBV24-1 with TRBJ2-5, with 8 nucleotides matching TRBD2. The CDR3 extends over 16 amino acids. Trimming at V came to 3 bases and at J to 2 bases, leaving 7 bases not matched to a gene. Germline V CDR1 and CDR2: KGHDR, SFDVKD. The CDR3 nucleotides read TGTGCCACCAGTGATCCAACAGCGGGAGCGCAAGAGACCCAGTACTTC. Translating it yields CATSDPTAGAQETQYF.

This clonotype was observed a handful of times. The J gene is TRBJ1-1, the V gene TRBV7-9; D uncertain. Germline V gives CDR1 SEHNR, CDR2 FQNEAQ (reference sequence). The CDR3 is 15 amino acids. Between the trimmed V and J ends, which lost 7 bases and 10 bases, there was a span of 25 bases. CDR3 nucleotides: TGTGCCAGCACCTCATCCACCGGGCCCCGAACGGGAGCTTTCTTT. Translated, it gives CASTSSTGPRTGAFF.

This clonotype has a handful of counts. V is TRBV7-9 and J is TRBJ1-4; the match to TRBD1 covers 9 bases. The length of the CDR3 is 14 residues. The ends lost 6 bases at V and 4 bases at J; junction bases unmatched: 3. The germline gives CDR1 SEHNR, CDR2 FQNEAQ (reference sequence). CDR3 nucleotide sequence: TGTGCCAGCAGGAGGACAGGGGATAATGAAAAACTGTTTTTT. Translated, it gives CASRRTGDNEKLFF.

This clonotype was counted only a few times. This rearrangement joins TRBV5-1 to TRBJ2-7; D ambiguous. CDR1 and CDR2 (germline): SGHRS, YFSETQ. CDR3 length: 15 amino acids. The V and J ends lost 1 base and 4 bases respectively, with 15 bases between them. CDR3 protein: CASSLSRQTSYEQYF. CDR3 coding DNA: TGCGCCAGCAGCTTGTCCCGGCAAACCTCTTACGAGCAGTACTTC.

This chain's CDR3 is CASSFTGAPEQYF. The CDR3 DNA reads TGTGCCAGCAGCTTCACAGGGGCGCCCGAGCAGTACTTC. The J gene is TRBJ2-7, the V gene TRBV7-9, with 7 bases aligning to TRBD1. The CDR3 sequence is 13 residues long. V shed 3 bases and J 6 bases; nucleotides not matched to a gene: 5. The germline V gene encodes CDR1 SEHNR and CDR2 FQNEAQ (reference sequence).

The rearrangement joins TRBV7-9 to TRBJ2-7; 10 bases agree with TRBD1. V lost 5 bases to trimming and J lost 5 bases; unmatched junction nucleotides: 9. Germline values: CDR1 SEHNR, CDR2 FQNEAQ (reference sequence). There are 15 residues in the CDR3. CDR3 DNA: TGTGCCAGCAGCCCCCCGGGGGACAGGGGCAACGAGCAGTACTTC. It codes for CASSPPGDRGNEQYF.

About this clonotype itself: A much larger clone is a single base away; this may be a read error. The chain is built from TRBV11-2 and TRBJ2-5, with 14 nucleotides matching TRBD2. The CDR3 covers 17 residues. J gave up 5 bases and V 5 bases, and 10 bases lay outside the gene matches. Germline V CDR1 and CDR2: SGHAT, FQNNGV. The chain's CDR3 is CASSGPGLAGVTETQYF. In DNA form, the CDR3 reads TGTGCCAGCAGCGGGCCGGGACTAGCGGGAGTGACGGAGACCCAGTACTTC. The full variable domain, rest sourced from reference TRBV11-2 and TRBJ2-5, is EAGVAQSPRYKIIEKRQSVAFWCNPISGHATLYWYQQILGQGPKLLIQFQNNGVVDDSQLPKDRFSAERLKGVDSTLKIQPAKLEDSAVYLCASSGPGLAGVTETQYFGPGTRLLVL.

V usage is TRBV5-6 and J usage is TRBJ1-1; TRBD1 agrees at 8 bases. Germline loops: CDR1 SGHDT, CDR2 YYEEEE. There are 14 residues in the CDR3. Unmatched junction bases numbered 5, after V lost 4 bases and J lost 3 bases. CDR3 nucleotide sequence: TGTGCCAGCAGCCCCTGGACAGGGTACACTGAAGCTTTCTTT. Translating gives CASSPWTGYTEAFF.

V usage is TRBV11-3 and J usage is TRBJ2-1, with D uncertain. The CDR3 length is 13 residues. Germline values: CDR1 SGHNT, CDR2 YENEEA. The V and J ends lost 5 bases and 2 bases respectively, with 7 bases between them. For the CDR3, the DNA is TGTGCCAGCAGCCGCACTCCCTACAATGAGCAGTTCTTC. Encoded protein: CASSRTPYNEQFF.

The genes are TRBV12-3 or TRBV12-4 and TRBJ2-5, with unresolved D. V gave up 1 base and J gave up 4 bases, with 13 bases separating them. The CDR3 loop spans 15 amino acids. The CDR3 coding sequence is TGTGCCAGCAGTTTAGTTGCTAGGGATCTAGAGACCCAGTACTTC. Translated, it gives CASSLVARDLETQYF.

This clonotype was recorded many times. The chain is built from TRBV2 and TRBJ1-5; 11 bases agree with TRBD1. Trimming took 6 bases from V and 6 from J; bases not matched to a gene: 7. Germline lookup yields CDR1 SNHLY and CDR2 FYNNEI. CDR3 size: 15 residues. CDR3 DNA: TGTGCCAGCAGAGGACAGGGGGCGCGAGGTCAGCCCCAGCATTTT. Translating gives CASRGQGARGQPQHF.

The chain joins TRBV4-1 to TRBJ1-2; no definite D call. Per germline, CDR1 MGHRA and CDR2 YSYEKL. Trimming removed 8 bases at V and 5 bases at J, with 24 bases between. The CDR3 totals 16 residues. The DNA for the CDR3 is TGCGCCAGCGCACAATCTATCGGACTAAGGTTATATGGCTACACCTTC. Its translation: CASAQSIGLRLYGYTF.

V gene TRBV5-1 combines with J gene TRBJ2-2; D remains unclear. Trimming removed 2 bases from V and 0 bases from J, with 8 bases in between. The CDR3 loop spans 15 amino acids. Germline CDR1 and CDR2: SGHRS and YFSETQ. CDR3 loop: CASSLLFANTGELFF. In DNA form, the CDR3 reads TGCGCCAGCAGCTTACTTTTCGCGAACACCGGGGAGCTGTTTTTT. Based on the CDR3 plus reference TRBV5-1 and TRBJ2-2, the full variable domain is KAGVTQTPRYLIKTRGQQVTLSCSPISGHRSVSWYQQTPGQGLQFLFEYFSETQRNKGNFPGRFSGRQFSNSRSEMNVSTLELGDSALYLCASSLLFANTGELFFGEGSRLTVL.

The chain has TRBV20-1 and TRBJ2-2, with D hard to call. This CDR3 region has 12 residues. Trimming removed 5 bases at V and 6 bases at J, with 10 bases between. Per germline, CDR1 DFQATT and CDR2 SNEGSKA (reference sequence). The CDR3 spells CSAFELPGELFF. The DNA for the CDR3 is TGCAGTGCTTTCGAACTACCCGGGGAGCTGTTTTTT.

This clonotype was seen many times. The chain links TRBV29-1 to TRBJ2-7, with 9 bases that match TRBD2. Trimming took 1 base from V and 0 from J; bases not matched to a gene: 10. Germline CDR1 and CDR2: SQVTM and ANQGSEA. The CDR3 is 17 amino acids. CDR3 nucleotides: TGCAGCGTTGAAGGTCAAGCGGGAGGCCCTAGCTCCTACGAGCAGTACTTC. Translating it yields CSVEGQAGGPSSYEQYF.

This clonotype has a handful of counts. This chain links TRBV2 with TRBJ1-5; 7 nucleotides line up with TRBD1. The CDR3 runs to 15 residues. V lost 6 bases to trimming and J lost 4 bases; unmatched junction nucleotides: 9. Germline assignment: CDR1 SNHLY and CDR2 FYNNEI. This CDR3 reads CASRTTGTLNQPQHF. The DNA of the CDR3 is TGTGCCAGCAGGACGACAGGGACTCTAAATCAGCCCCAGCATTTT.

In its sample, this clonotype was seen a few times. The V and J genes are TRBV6-1 and TRBJ2-2; D might be TRBD1 (5 bases). The CDR3 consists of 14 residues. V was trimmed by 9 bases and J by 0 bases, leaving 11 bases between them. Germline CDR1 MNHNS, CDR2 SASEGT. CDR3 sequence (DNA): TGTGCCAGTAGAGGACACACGAACACCGGGGAGCTGTTTTTT. It is translated as CASRGHTNTGELFF.

The chain uses TRBV20-1 and TRBJ1-5; D might be TRBD1 (6 bases). Germline loops: CDR1 DFQATT, CDR2 SNEGSKA (reference sequence). The CDR3 totals 15 residues. Trimming pared 6 bases from V and 6 bases from J, leaving 21 bases between. In DNA form, the CDR3 reads TGCAGTGCCCCGGTCGGGGGCAACTGGGGTCAGCCCCAGCATTTT. Amino acids: CSAPVGGNWGQPQHF.

This clonotype has more than one count but fewer than ten. V and J are TRBV12-3 or TRBV12-4 and TRBJ1-2, with TRBD1 matching over 7 bases. This CDR3 has 15 residues. V dropped 6 bases and J dropped 6; count of bases not matched to a gene: 13. This chain's CDR3 is CASSPLRGLVDGYTF. The CDR3 DNA sequence: TGTGCCAGCAGCCCCCTGAGGGGGCTAGTTGATGGCTACACCTTC.

This clonotype was picked up a small number of times. This chain links TRBV20-1 with TRBJ2-7, with D tentatively TRBD2 (5 bases). This CDR3 is built from 12 residues. The V gene's germline CDR1 is DFQATT and CDR2 SNEGSKA (reference sequence). V lost 3 bases to trimming and J lost 2 bases, with 8 bases between them. CDR3 DNA: TGCAGTGCTAGTGGGGAGCCCTACGAGCAGTACTTC. It encodes CSASGEPYEQYF.

This clonotype was seen a few times. The J gene is TRBJ1-1, the V gene TRBV10-3, with TRBD1 identical over 10 bases. Trimming took 9 bases from V and 2 from J; bases not matched to a gene: 9. CDR3 size: 15 residues. Germline V gene data show CDR1 as ENHRY and CDR2 as SYGVKD. In DNA, the CDR3 is TGTGCCATTGCCGACGGGACAGGGGTTAACACTGAAGCTTTCTTT. This codes for CAIADGTGVNTEAFF.

For this clonotype: This may be a read error: a much more frequent sequence differs by one nucleotide. V gene TRBV19 combines with J gene TRBJ2-5; perhaps TRBD2 as D (6 bases). Germline V CDR1 and CDR2: LNHDA, SQIVND (reference sequence). The CDR3 runs 17 residues. The CDR3 is CASSIVGRAGPRETLYF. The CDR3 DNA reads TGTGCCAGTAGTATAGTAGGGCGTGCAGGGCCTCGGGAGACCCTGTACTTC.

The chain couples TRBV20-1 to TRBJ1-5; tentative D call: TRBD1 (5 bases). Trimming left V 0 bases short and J 2 bases short, with 11 bases between. CDR3 size: 15 residues. Germline V gene sequence: CDR1 DFQATT, CDR2 SNEGSKA (reference sequence). The CDR3 coding sequence is TGCAGTGCTAGAGATCATCGAGGGGGCAATCAGCCCCAGCATTTT. It specifies CSARDHRGGNQPQHF.

The rearrangement links TRBV7-9 to TRBJ2-1; 8 positions match TRBD2. Germline V gene lookup returns CDR1 SEHNR and CDR2 FQNEAQ (reference sequence). This CDR3 comprises 17 residues. V was clipped by 5 bases and J by 8 bases; unmatched bases: 17. This CDR3 is CASSLESPGLAGDEQFF. The CDR3 coding sequence is TGTGCCAGCAGCCTCGAATCCCCCGGACTAGCAGGTGATGAGCAGTTCTTC.

The chain combines TRBV12-5 with TRBJ2-5, with TRBD2 matching over 10 bases. Per germline, CDR1 LGHNT and CDR2 FRNRAP. V lost 0 bases, J lost 9 bases, and 16 bases stayed unmatched. There are 18 residues in the CDR3. This CDR3 reads CASGLVPGTSARRGAQYF. The CDR3 DNA is TGTGCTAGTGGTTTGGTTCCCGGGACTAGCGCCAGGAGGGGGGCCCAGTACTTC.

This clonotype was seen ten or more times. V gene TRBV11-2 combines with J gene TRBJ2-5; 16 nucleotides line up with TRBD2. The CDR3 runs 16 residues. Germline values: CDR1 SGHAT, CDR2 FQNNGV. Trimming cost V 1 base and J 5 bases; bases outside gene matches: 1. CDR3 protein: CASSLAGLAGGETQYF. The CDR3 coding sequence is TGTGCCAGCAGCTTAGCGGGACTAGCGGGAGGGGAGACCCAGTACTTC. Full variable domain (remainder filled in from reference TRBV11-2 and TRBJ2-5): EAGVAQSPRYKIIEKRQSVAFWCNPISGHATLYWYQQILGQGPKLLIQFQNNGVVDDSQLPKDRFSAERLKGVDSTLKIQPAKLEDSAVYLCASSLAGLAGGETQYFGPGTRLLVL.

This clonotype was found many times. The chain is built from TRBV7-2 and TRBJ1-2; D gene unclear. The germline V gene encodes CDR1 SGHTA and CDR2 FQGNSA. V dropped 1 base and J dropped 10 bases, with 10 bases sitting between them. The CDR3 is made up of 12 amino acids. The CDR3 loop reads CASSLDRGAYTF. In nucleotides, the CDR3 is TGTGCCAGCAGCTTAGATCGGGGTGCCTACACCTTC.

The chain carries TRBV2 and TRBJ2-1; D not certain. CDR3 length: 15 residues. V was pared by 2 bases and J by 6 bases, with 14 bases between. Germline V gene data show CDR1 as SNHLY and CDR2 as FYNNEI. DNA for the CDR3: TGTGCCAGCAGTGAACAGGCACTCAGAGGCAATGAGCAGTTCTTC. This encodes CASSEQALRGNEQFF.